A selection of T cell receptor beta chains follows, all from one sample in a study of T cells in Graves' hyperthyroidism and ophthalmopathy. TCRdb ran MiXCR on the multiplex PCR reads and lists one entry per CDR3 protein. The top ten clones hold 7% to 9% of a sample with around 280,000 distinct CDR3 sequences, roughly 15% of them seen once. Specimen: blood. The receptors originated from a woman aged 40 to 49 with Graves' hyperthyroidism. CDR3s include the opening cysteine and the closing phenylalanine or tryptophan. A D gene is named only where the DNA matches it firmly. Size is omitted from some rows. Given values are once, few, many or a class for expanded clones.

J gene | clone size | V gene | CDR3 length | D gene | CDR3 protein | CDR3 DNA
TRBJ2-1 | - | TRBV7-9 | 15 | - | CASSAFFPPEDEQFF | TGTGCCAGCAGCGCCTTTTTTCCCCCTGAGGATGAGCAGTTCTTC
TRBJ2-3 | few | TRBV20-1 | 16 | TRBD2 | CSAQTLAGGTTDTQYF | TGCAGTGCCCAAACCTTAGCGGGAGGGACCACAGATACGCAGTATTTT
TRBJ2-5 | many | TRBV7-8 | 15 | TRBD1 | CASRLTGARQETQYF | TGTGCCAGCAGACTGACAGGGGCCCGGCAAGAGACCCAGTACTTC
TRBJ2-2 | many | TRBV2 | 16 | TRBD1 | CASSWTGRGNTGELFF | TGTGCCAGCAGCTGGACAGGGCGGGGGAACACCGGGGAGCTGTTTTTT
TRBJ2-7 | many | TRBV2 | 16 | TRBD1 | CASRETPGQGSYEQYF | TGTGCCAGCAGGGAGACACCGGGACAGGGCTCCTACGAGCAGTACTTC
TRBJ2-3 | many | TRBV20-1 | 11 | - | CSARGGNTQYF | TGCAGTGCTAGGGGGGGAAATACGCAGTATTTT
TRBJ1-4 | many | TRBV2 | 15 | - | CASSDQGFANEKLFF | TGTGCCAGCAGTGATCAGGGGTTTGCTAATGAAAAACTGTTTTTT
TRBJ2-7 | many | TRBV27 | 15 | - | CASSLSAGPSYEQYF | TGTGCCAGCAGTTTATCGGCGGGACCCTCCTACGAGCAGTACTTC
TRBJ2-1 | many | TRBV29-1 | 13 | - | CSVVPVGFNEQFF | TGCAGCGTTGTTCCAGTAGGATTCAATGAGCAGTTCTTC
TRBJ2-2 | - | TRBV27 | 13 | - | CASQLGWPGELFF | TGTGCCAGCCAACTCGGCTGGCCCGGGGAGCTGTTTTTT
TRBJ1-1 | medium-sized | TRBV2 | 13 | - | CASSDGKGTEAFF | TGTGCCAGCAGTGACGGTAAGGGCACTGAAGCTTTCTTT
TRBJ2-1 | - | TRBV24-1 | 14 | - | CATSTGTLNNEQFF | TGTGCCACCAGTACCGGGACTCTCAACAATGAGCAGTTCTTC
TRBJ1-2 | few | TRBV20-1 | 19 | - | CSVRLNTAPDDHMGQQGTF | TGCAGTGTTAGACTTAATACCGCCCCGGATGACCACATGGGGCAGCAGGGAACCTTC
TRBJ2-7 | many | TRBV12-3/TRBV12-4 | 14 | TRBD2 | CASNRTSVPYEQYF | TGTGCCAGCAATAGGACTAGCGTCCCCTACGAGCAGTACTTC
TRBJ1-5 | many | TRBV28 | 14 | TRBD1 | CASTEGQINQPQHF | TGTGCCAGCACAGAGGGACAGATAAATCAGCCCCAGCATTTT
TRBJ2-7 | few | TRBV9 | 15 | - | CASSIRGDRSYEQYF | TGTGCCAGCAGCATCCGAGGGGATCGTTCCTACGAGCAGTACTTC
TRBJ2-1 | many | TRBV6-1 | 17 | - | CANSPSAGRSSYNEQFF | TGTGCCAACAGCCCCAGCGCGGGGCGAAGCTCCTACAATGAGCAGTTCTTC
TRBJ2-7 | many | TRBV24-1 | 15 | - | CATSDPLSGNYEQYF | TGTGCCACCAGTGATCCACTTAGCGGAAACTACGAGCAGTACTTC
TRBJ1-5 | many | TRBV28 | 15 | - | CASSGTGPGTQPQHF | TGTGCCAGCAGTGGGACTGGGCCCGGGACGCAGCCCCAGCATTTT
TRBJ1-2 | many | TRBV6-1 | 14 | - | CASSVRGGDYGYTF | TGTGCCAGCAGTGTGAGAGGAGGGGACTATGGCTACACCTTC
TRBJ2-5 | many | TRBV6-1 | 15 | TRBD2 | CASSASSGRVETQYF | TGTGCCAGCAGTGCATCTAGCGGGAGGGTAGAGACCCAGTACTTC
TRBJ1-2 | many | TRBV20-1 | 11 | - | CSARSNYGYTF | TGCAGTGCTAGGAGTAACTATGGCTACACCTTC
TRBJ1-2 | many | TRBV28 | 14 | TRBD1 | CASSSPQGGDGYTF | TGTGCCAGCAGCTCCCCACAGGGGGGCGATGGCTACACCTTC
TRBJ2-6 | many | TRBV28 | 20 | TRBD1 | CASSSRDQTGGGSGANVLTF | TGTGCCAGCAGTTCACGAGATCAGACAGGGGGCGGCTCTGGGGCCAACGTCCTGACTTTC
TRBJ1-5 | many | TRBV7-2 | 15 | TRBD1 | CASSLGQQSNQPQHF | TGTGCCAGCAGCTTGGGACAGCAGTCCAATCAGCCCCAGCATTTT
TRBJ2-5 | many | TRBV5-6 | 16 | TRBD2 | CASSSVTSGRQETQYF | TGTGCCAGCAGCTCAGTGACTAGCGGGCGGCAAGAGACCCAGTACTTC
TRBJ1-1 | many | TRBV2 | 13 | - | CASSRRRDTEAFF | TGTGCCAGCAGTAGGAGAAGAGACACTGAAGCTTTCTTT
TRBJ2-1 | - | TRBV15 | 12 | - | CATSRERYEQFF | TGTGCCACCAGCAGAGAGCGGTATGAGCAGTTCTTC
TRBJ2-3 | many | TRBV28 | 14 | - | CASRPPGTTDTQYF | TGTGCCAGCAGACCGCCAGGCACCACAGATACGCAGTATTTT
TRBJ1-2 | many | TRBV6-1 | 16 | - | CASSLTGDTRNYGYTF | TGTGCCAGCAGTTTAACGGGTGATACTCGTAACTATGGCTACACCTTC
TRBJ1-1 | many | TRBV7-9 | 13 | - | CASSLHVDLEAFF | TGTGCCAGCAGCTTACATGTGGACCTTGAAGCTTTCTTT
TRBJ1-6 | many | TRBV11-1 | 14 | - | CASSFGQYNSPLHF | TGTGCCAGCAGCTTTGGACAGTACAATTCACCCCTCCACTTT
TRBJ2-1 | - | TRBV5-4 | 13 | - | CASSSNALDEQFF | TGTGCCAGCAGCTCCAACGCCCTTGATGAGCAGTTCTTC
TRBJ2-7 | - | TRBV7-9 | 15 | TRBD2 | CASSWGTSGGYEQYF | TGTGCCAGCAGCTGGGGGACTAGCGGGGGCTACGAGCAGTACTTC
TRBJ1-1 | many | TRBV11-3 | 12 | - | CATRAGNTEAFF | TGTGCCACCCGAGCAGGGAACACTGAAGCTTTCTTT
TRBJ2-5 | many | TRBV12-5 | 13 | - | CASGSGGKETQYF | TGTGCTAGTGGTTCAGGGGGGAAAGAGACCCAGTACTTC
TRBJ2-3 | many | TRBV7-2 | 16 | TRBD2 | CASSQGLAGMADTQYF | TGTGCCAGCAGCCAGGGACTAGCGGGAATGGCAGATACGCAGTATTTT
TRBJ2-7 | many | TRBV7-2 | 15 | TRBD1 | CASSNQRGTGDEQYF | TGTGCCAGCAGCAACCAACGCGGGACAGGGGATGAGCAGTACTTC
TRBJ2-3 | many | TRBV12-3/TRBV12-4 | 15 | - | CASSLAGIHTDTQYF | TGTGCCAGCAGTTTAGCGGGGATACACACAGATACGCAGTATTTT
TRBJ1-5 | many | TRBV6-1 | 15 | - | CASSLSRAHPRPQHF | TGTGCCAGCAGTTTATCACGAGCCCATCCTAGGCCCCAGCATTTT
TRBJ1-5 | many | TRBV20-1 | 14 | TRBD1 | CSATAGGRGQPQHF | TGCAGTGCTACGGCAGGGGGCCGCGGTCAGCCCCAGCATTTT
TRBJ2-3 | few | TRBV20-1 | 14 | TRBD2 | CSAGERERTDTQYF | TGCAGTGCTGGGGAGCGGGAGCGAACAGATACGCAGTATTTT
TRBJ1-1 | once | TRBV18 | 13 | - | CASSPGINTGAFF | TGTGCCAGCTCACCGGGTATAAACACTGGAGCTTTCTTT
TRBJ1-5 | many | TRBV12-3/TRBV12-4 | 16 | TRBD1 | CASSPDRGRRNQPQHF | TGTGCCAGCAGCCCGGACAGGGGGCGGCGCAATCAGCCCCAGCATTTT
TRBJ2-3 | many | TRBV29-1 | 14 | TRBD2 | CSVGPSGREDTQYF | TGCAGCGTTGGACCTAGCGGGAGGGAAGATACGCAGTATTTT
TRBJ2-7 | - | TRBV28 | 16 | TRBD2 | CASTSRKTSGRSEQYF | TGTGCCAGCACCTCGAGGAAGACTAGCGGGAGGAGTGAGCAGTACTTC
TRBJ2-5 | - | TRBV4-1 | 15 | - | CASSQGGPPGETQYF | TGCGCCAGCAGCCAAGGGGGACCTCCAGGAGAGACCCAGTACTTC
TRBJ2-1 | - | TRBV6-1 | 15 | - | CASSSPEGVINEQFF | TGTGCCAGCAGTAGCCCGGAAGGGGTGATCAATGAGCAGTTCTTC
TRBJ2-1 | few | TRBV19 | 15 | - | CASTNRGRRDNEQFF | TGTGCCAGTACCAATCGGGGGAGGAGGGACAATGAGCAGTTCTTC
TRBJ1-6 | many | TRBV30 | 13 | - | CAWSVMGNSPLHF | TGTGCCTGGAGTGTAATGGGGAATTCACCCCTCCACTTT
TRBJ2-7 | - | TRBV18 | 15 | - | CASSQTPVSPYEQYF | TGTGCCAGCTCACAAACGCCGGTCAGTCCCTACGAGCAGTACTTC
TRBJ2-1 | - | TRBV24-1 | 15 | - | CATSSRGSSYNEQFF | TGTGCCACCAGTTCGAGGGGAAGCTCCTACAATGAGCAGTTCTTC
TRBJ2-3 | - | TRBV7-8 | 16 | TRBD1 | CASTFQTGISTDTQYF | TGTGCCAGCACCTTTCAGACAGGGATCAGCACAGATACGCAGTATTTT
TRBJ2-1 | many | TRBV24-1 | 15 | - | CATSDRRGPPGEQFF | TGTGCCACCAGTGATCGCCGCGGGCCGCCGGGGGAGCAGTTCTTC
TRBJ2-2 | many | TRBV7-9 | 19 | TRBD2 | CASSLTPYSGTGGTGELFF | TGTGCCAGCAGCTTAACCCCCTATTCCGGGACGGGGGGCACCGGGGAGCTGTTTTTT
TRBJ1-2 | few | TRBV19 | 13 | - | CASTVGRTYGYTF | TGTGCCAGTACCGTTGGAAGGACGTATGGCTACACCTTC
TRBJ2-2 | few | TRBV7-2 | 14 | - | CASSYDWATGELFF | TGTGCCAGCAGCTATGACTGGGCCACCGGGGAGCTGTTTTTT
TRBJ1-1 | many | TRBV12-5 | 15 | - | CASTVTGSMNTEAFF | TGTGCTAGTACAGTGACAGGTTCGATGAACACTGAAGCTTTCTTT